This T cell receptor (beta chain) was recorded in a study of blood T cell repertoires in COVID-19. In the study overall: COVID-19 samples collected from the United States, Italy and Spain covered acute and convalescent phases. Sources were T cells, B-cell-depleted T cells, or PBMCs; the material itself was cDNA or gDNA.

Authors' methods: Reference gene primer amplification in the assay estimated nucleated cell counts. Clones were read by immunoSEQ multiplex PCR, and TCRdb kept only the in-frame ones, dropping some. V, J and clone size are those of that table, while D and trimming were read from the DNA. Of 90,000 to 150,000 clones listed, roughly 87% are singletons. This clone was counted a single time. V dropped 2 bases and J dropped 6 bases, with 17 bases sitting between them. From germline, CDR1 is MNHEY and CDR2 SVGAGI. The CDR3 sequence is 15 residues long. Sequencing was done on a sample of peripheral blood. This sequence joins TRBV6-5 and TRBJ2-7, with D maybe TRBD2 (7 bases). This receptor was identified in a human donor in a cohort sampled during active COVID-19. CDR3 in amino acids: CASSYQQGPGGEQYF. In nucleotides, the CDR3 is TGTGCCAGCAGTTACCAACAGGGCCCGGGGGGCGAGCAGTACTTC.